The T cell receptor (beta chain) described here comes from a study of early T cells in non-severe SARS-CoV-2 infection. Individual cDNA molecules were tagged with unique molecular identifiers, the study reported. TCRdb called the 5' RACE reads again in MiXCR, with one record for every CDR3 protein. The table includes 85,000 to 90,000 distinct CDR3 sequences, 13% to 15% detected once. The V segment lost 2 bases and the J segment 2 bases; nucleotides outside the gene matches: 6. Germline CDR1 DFQATT, CDR2 SNEGSKA (reference sequence). The CDR3 has 15 amino acids. Study-wide results and limits: CD4 and private specificities were missed by VDJdb matching, which favored anti-spike CD8 responses.

About this clonotype: Antigen unknown.

The sequencing input was whole blood. This sequence joins TRBV20-1 and TRBJ2-3; 8 bases are shared with TRBD2. The receptor was isolated from an adult who was a healthcare worker with PCR-confirmed SARS-CoV-2 infection or an uninfected control (not recorded which). CDR3: CSARSIAGSTDTQYF. The CDR3 DNA follows: TGCAGTGCTAGATCCATAGCGGGGTCCACAGATACGCAGTATTTT.